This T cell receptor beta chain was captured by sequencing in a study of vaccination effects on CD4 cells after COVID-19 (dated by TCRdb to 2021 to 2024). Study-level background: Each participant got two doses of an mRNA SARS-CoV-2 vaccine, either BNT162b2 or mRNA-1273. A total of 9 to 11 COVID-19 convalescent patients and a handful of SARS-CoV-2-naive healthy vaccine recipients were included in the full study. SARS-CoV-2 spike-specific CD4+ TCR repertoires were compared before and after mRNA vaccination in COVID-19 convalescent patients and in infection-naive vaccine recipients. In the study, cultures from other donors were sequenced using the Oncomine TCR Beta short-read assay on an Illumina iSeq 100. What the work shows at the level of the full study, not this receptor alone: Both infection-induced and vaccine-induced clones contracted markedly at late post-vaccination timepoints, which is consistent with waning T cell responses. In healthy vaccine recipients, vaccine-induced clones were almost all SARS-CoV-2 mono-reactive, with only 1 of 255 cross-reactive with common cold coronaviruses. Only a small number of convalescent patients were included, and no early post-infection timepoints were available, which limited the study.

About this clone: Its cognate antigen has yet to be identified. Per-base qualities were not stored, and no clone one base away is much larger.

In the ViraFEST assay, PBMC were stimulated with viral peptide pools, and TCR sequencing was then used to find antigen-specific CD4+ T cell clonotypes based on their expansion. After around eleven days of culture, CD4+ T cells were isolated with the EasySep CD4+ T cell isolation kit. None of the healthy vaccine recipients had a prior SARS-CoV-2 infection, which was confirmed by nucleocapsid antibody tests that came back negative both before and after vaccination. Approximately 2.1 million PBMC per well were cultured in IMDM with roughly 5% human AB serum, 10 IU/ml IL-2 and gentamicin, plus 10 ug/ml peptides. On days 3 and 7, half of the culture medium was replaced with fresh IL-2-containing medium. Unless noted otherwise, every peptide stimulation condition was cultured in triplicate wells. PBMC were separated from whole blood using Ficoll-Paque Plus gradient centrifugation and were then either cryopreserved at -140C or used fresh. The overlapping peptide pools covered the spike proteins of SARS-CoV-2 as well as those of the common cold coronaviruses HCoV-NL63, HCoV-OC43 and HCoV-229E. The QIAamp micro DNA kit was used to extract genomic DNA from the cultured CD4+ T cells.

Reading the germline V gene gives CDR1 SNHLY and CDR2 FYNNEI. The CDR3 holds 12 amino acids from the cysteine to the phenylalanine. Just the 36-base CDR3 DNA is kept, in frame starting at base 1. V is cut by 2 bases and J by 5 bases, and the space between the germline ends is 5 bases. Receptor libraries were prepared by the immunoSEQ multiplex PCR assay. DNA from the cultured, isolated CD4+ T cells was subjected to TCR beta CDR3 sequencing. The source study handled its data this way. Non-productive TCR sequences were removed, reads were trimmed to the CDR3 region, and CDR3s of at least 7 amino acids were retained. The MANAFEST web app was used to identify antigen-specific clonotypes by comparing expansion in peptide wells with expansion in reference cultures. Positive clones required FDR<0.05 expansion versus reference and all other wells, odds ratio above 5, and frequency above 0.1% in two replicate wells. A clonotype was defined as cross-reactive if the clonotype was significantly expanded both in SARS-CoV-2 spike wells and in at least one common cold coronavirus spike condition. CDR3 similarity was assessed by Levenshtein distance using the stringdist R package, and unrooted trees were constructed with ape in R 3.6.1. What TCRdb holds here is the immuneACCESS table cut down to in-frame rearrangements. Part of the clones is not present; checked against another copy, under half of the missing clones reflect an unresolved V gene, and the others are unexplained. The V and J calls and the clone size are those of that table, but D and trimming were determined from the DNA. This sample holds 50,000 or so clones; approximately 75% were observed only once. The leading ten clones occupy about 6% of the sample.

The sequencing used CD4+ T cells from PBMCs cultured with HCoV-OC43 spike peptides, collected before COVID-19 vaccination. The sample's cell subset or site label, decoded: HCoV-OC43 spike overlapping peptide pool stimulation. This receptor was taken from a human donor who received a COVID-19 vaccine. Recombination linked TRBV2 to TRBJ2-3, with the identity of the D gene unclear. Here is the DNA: TGTGCCAGCAGTGAAACGGGAGATACGCAGTATTTT. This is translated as CASSETGDTQYF.